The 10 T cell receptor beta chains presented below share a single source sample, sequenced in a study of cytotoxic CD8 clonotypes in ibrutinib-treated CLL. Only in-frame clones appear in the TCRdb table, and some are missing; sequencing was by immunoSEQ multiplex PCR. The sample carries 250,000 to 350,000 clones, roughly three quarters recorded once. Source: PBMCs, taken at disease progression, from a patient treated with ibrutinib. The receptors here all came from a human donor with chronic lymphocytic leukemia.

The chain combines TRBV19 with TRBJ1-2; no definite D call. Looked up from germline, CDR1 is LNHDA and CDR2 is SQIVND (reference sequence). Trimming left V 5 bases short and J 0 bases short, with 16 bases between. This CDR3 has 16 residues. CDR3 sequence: CASSPSHLQANYGYTF. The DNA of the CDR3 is TGTGCCAGTAGTCCTTCACACCTACAAGCTAACTATGGCTACACCTTC.

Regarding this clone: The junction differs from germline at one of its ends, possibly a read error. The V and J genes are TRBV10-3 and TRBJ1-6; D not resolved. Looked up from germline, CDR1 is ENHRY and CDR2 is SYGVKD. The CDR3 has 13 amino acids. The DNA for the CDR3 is TGTGCCACCAGTGTCGATAGCAATTCACCCCTCCACTTT. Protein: CATSVDSNSPLHF.

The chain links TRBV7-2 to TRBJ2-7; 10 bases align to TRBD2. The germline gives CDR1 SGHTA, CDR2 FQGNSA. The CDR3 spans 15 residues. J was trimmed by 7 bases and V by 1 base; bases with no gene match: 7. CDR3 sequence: CASSLGGLAPEEQYF. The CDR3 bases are TGTGCCAGCAGCTTAGGGGGACTAGCGCCGGAAGAGCAGTACTTC.

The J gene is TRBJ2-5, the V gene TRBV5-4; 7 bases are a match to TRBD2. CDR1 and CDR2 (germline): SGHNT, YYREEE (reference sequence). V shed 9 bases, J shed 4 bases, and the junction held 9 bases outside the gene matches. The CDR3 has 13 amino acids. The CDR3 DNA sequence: TGTGCCACATTACTACCGGGGGGAGAGACCCAGTACTTC. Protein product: CATLLPGGETQYF.

Written as DNA, the CDR3 is TGTGCCAGCAGCTTAGGCGGGAGGGGCGACATTCAGTACTTC. This translates into CASSLGGRGDIQYF. The gene calls are TRBV7-3 and TRBJ2-4; 9 bases match TRBD2. Unmatched junction bases numbered 4, after V lost 2 bases and J lost 8 bases. Germline V gene lookup returns CDR1 SGHTA and CDR2 FQGTGA. The CDR3 sequence is 14 residues long.

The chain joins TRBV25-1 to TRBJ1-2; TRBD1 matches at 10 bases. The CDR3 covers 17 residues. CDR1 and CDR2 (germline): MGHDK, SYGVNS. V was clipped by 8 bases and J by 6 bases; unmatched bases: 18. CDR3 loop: CASGTGTGELYSNGYTF. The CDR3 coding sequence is TGTGCCAGCGGGACAGGGACAGGGGAGTTGTATTCTAATGGCTACACCTTC.

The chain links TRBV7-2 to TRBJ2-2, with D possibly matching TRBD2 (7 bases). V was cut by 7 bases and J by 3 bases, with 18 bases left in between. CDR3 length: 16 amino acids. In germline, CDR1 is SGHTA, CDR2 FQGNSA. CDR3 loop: CASTPRAGADTGELFF. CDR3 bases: TGTGCCAGCACCCCAAGGGCGGGGGCGGACACCGGGGAGCTGTTTTTT.

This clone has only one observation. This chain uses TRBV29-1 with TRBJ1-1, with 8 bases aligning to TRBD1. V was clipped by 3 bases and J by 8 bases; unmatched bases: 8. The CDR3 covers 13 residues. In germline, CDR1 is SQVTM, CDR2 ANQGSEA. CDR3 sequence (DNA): TGCAGCGTTGAGATTAGGGGGGACAGGGAAGCTTTCTTT. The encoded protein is CSVEIRGDREAFF.

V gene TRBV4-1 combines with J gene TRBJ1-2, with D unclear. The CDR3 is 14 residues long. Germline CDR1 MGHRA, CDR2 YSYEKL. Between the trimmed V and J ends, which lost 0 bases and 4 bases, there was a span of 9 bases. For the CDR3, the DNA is TGCGCCAGCAGCCAAGATGTAGGGATCTATGGCTACACCTTC. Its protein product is CASSQDVGIYGYTF.

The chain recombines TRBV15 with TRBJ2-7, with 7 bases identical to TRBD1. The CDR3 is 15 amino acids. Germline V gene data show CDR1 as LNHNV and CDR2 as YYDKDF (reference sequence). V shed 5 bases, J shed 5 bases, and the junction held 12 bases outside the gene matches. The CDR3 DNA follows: TGTGCCACCAGCCGACCCGGGACAGTCTTACACGAGCAGTACTTC. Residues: CATSRPGTVLHEQYF.